This T cell receptor beta chain was found in a study of shared clonotypes between healthy human individuals. Repertoires were generated with immunoSEQ multiplex PCR, while TCRdb's copy carries only in-frame clones and drops some. The sample lists 2 million or so clones; about 95% were seen once. Terminally differentiated effector memory CD45RA+ cells were excluded by CCR7 positive selection of CD45RO-negative cells. The CDR3 spans 12 residues. Germline assignment: CDR1 SGHAT and CDR2 FQNNGV. J is TRBJ2-5 and V is TRBV11-2; D remains unclear. The end of the DNA aligns better with TRBJ2-7, so the J call may be wrong. The sample taken for sequencing was naive CD8+ T cells sorted from blood. The clonotype comes from a young man in good health. The CDR3 loop is CASSTNGDEQYF. Here the CDR3 DNA reads TGTGCCAGCAGCACAAACGGCGACGAGCAGTACTTC.